This TCR beta chain was sequenced during a study of beta chain features in type 1 diabetes. Since all of the isolated RNA was reverse transcribed, expressed TCRB transcripts were what got sequenced. Roughly 3.4 million reads were obtained on average from naive, central memory and regulatory T cell samples. Repertoires were generated with immunoSEQ multiplex PCR, while TCRdb's copy carries only in-frame clones and drops some. The sample has 250,000 to 300,000 clones, approximately 25% seen once. This clone was observed a few times. No antigen is known for it. Study conclusions and caveats: Naive, central memory and Treg TCRB repertoires appeared more alike in patients than in healthy donors. All four CD4+ subsets of Type 1 diabetes patients contained TCRB CDR3s that were moderately but significantly shorter.

The CDR3 is 15 residues long. Germline V CDR1 and CDR2: MNHEY, SVGAGI. V trimming: 4 bases; J trimming: 2 bases; junction bases outside the gene matches: 4. The source of this sequence is a woman aged 25 to 39 with type 1 diabetes. This chain links TRBV6-5 with TRBJ2-2, with TRBD2 matching over 7 bases. The material sequenced was naive CD4+ T cells from blood. CDR3: CASSFAGANTGELFF. The CDR3 bases are TGTGCCAGCAGTTTTGCGGGAGCCAACACCGGGGAGCTGTTTTTT.